This T cell receptor beta chain was captured in a study of blood T cells in healthy people across ages. Then a second PCR, running roughly 7 to 11 cycles, was carried out with a sample-barcoded 5' primer and a J-beta primer mix. TCRdb re-derived calls from the 5' RACE reads in MiXCR, one entry per CDR3 protein. The profile covers around 1,600,000 distinct CDR3 sequences, with about 45% appearing a single time and about 4.1% taken by the ten largest. This TCR was sampled from a woman between 18 and 29 years old in good health. Sequenced: blood.

CDR3 region: CASSPPYGTGNTIYF. The DNA of the CDR3 is TGTGCCAGCAGCCCCCCGTATGGGACTGGAAACACCATATATTTT. The gene calls are TRBV7-9 and TRBJ1-3; D unresolved. V was clipped by 5 bases and J by 2 bases, with 13 bases between them. Germline values: CDR1 SEHNR, CDR2 FQNEAQ (reference sequence). This CDR3 spans 15 amino acids.